One sample yielded the 24 T cell receptor beta chains listed below, sequenced in a study of response to subunit inactivated influenza vaccine. TCRdb re-analysed the RT-PCR reads in MiXCR, keeping a single row per CDR3 protein. The table shows around 850,000 distinct CDR3 sequences, with around 18% occurring only once. The source material was PBMCs from blood, sampled approximately 5 days after vaccination. These receptors were taken from a man aged 50-60 years who received an inactivated influenza vaccine.

The chain carries TRBV7-8 and TRBJ2-1, with unresolved D. The length of the CDR3 is 15 residues. Trimming took 6 bases from V and 4 from J, leaving 16 bases between them. Germline V CDR1 and CDR2: SGHVS, FQNEAQ. CDR3 nucleotide sequence: TGTGCCAGCAGTTCCGTAGAGGTGAGGTACAATGAGCAGTTCTTC. It is translated as CASSSVEVRYNEQFF.

CDR3 region: CASSPTRDSNTGELFF. Written as DNA, the CDR3 is TGTGCCAGCAGCCCCACCCGGGACTCGAACACCGGGGAGCTGTTTTTT. V usage is TRBV9 and J usage is TRBJ2-2; tentatively, D is TRBD2 (6 bases). V gave up 4 bases and J gave up 0 bases, with 13 bases separating them. The length of the CDR3 is 16 residues. Germline V CDR1 and CDR2: SGDLS, YYNGEE.

The sample holds a few counts of this clonotype. The chain combines TRBV25-1 with TRBJ1-1; D not resolved. Germline lookup yields CDR1 MGHDK and CDR2 SYGVNS. CDR3 size: 13 residues. Deletions cut 7 bases from V and 2 bases from J, with 11 bases between. CDR3: CASKYSPNTEAFF. For the CDR3, the DNA is TGTGCCAGCAAATACAGTCCTAACACTGAAGCTTTCTTT. Full variable domain (rest looked up from reference TRBV25-1 and TRBJ1-1): EADIYQTPRYLVIGTGKKITLECSQTMGHDKMYWYQQDPGMELHLIHYSYGVNSTEKGDLSSESTVSRIRTEHFPLTLESARPSHTSQYLCASKYSPNTEAFFGQGTRLTVV.

CDR3 amino acids: CASSYSQGFDEQFF. DNA of the CDR3: TGTGCCAGCAGTTACTCGCAGGGGTTCGATGAGCAGTTCTTC. V is TRBV6-5 and J is TRBJ2-1; weak D call: TRBD1 (6 bases). V dropped 0 bases and J dropped 8 bases, with 11 bases sitting between them. The CDR3 spans 14 residues. Germline values: CDR1 MNHEY, CDR2 SVGAGI.

The chain carries TRBV7-2 and TRBJ2-7; 8 nucleotides match TRBD2. This CDR3 region has 14 residues. With 4 bases clipped from V and 9 bases from J, the junction kept 11 bases outside the gene matches. CDR1 and CDR2 from the germline V gene are SGHTA and FQGNSA. The CDR3 protein is CASSSLRGGYVQYF. The DNA for the CDR3 is TGTGCCAGCAGCTCACTCCGGGGGGGATATGTGCAGTACTTC. The variable domain in full, with the rest retrieved from reference TRBV7-2 and TRBJ2-7, is GAGVSQSPSNKVTEKGKDVELRCDPISGHTALYWYRQSLGQGLEFLIYFQGNSAPDKSGLPSDRFSAERTGGSVSTLTIQRTQQEDSAVYLCASSSLRGGYVQYFGPGTRLTVT.

This clonotype has a handful of counts. The chain employs TRBV6-5 and TRBJ1-6, with D perhaps TRBD1 (6 bases). The CDR3 sequence is 15 residues long. V was cut by 4 bases and J by 9 bases, with 16 bases left in between. Germline values: CDR1 MNHEY, CDR2 SVGAGI. For the CDR3, the DNA is TGTGCCAGCAGTTCCGGAAACAGGGCTCGTTCACCCCTCCACTTT. Its translation: CASSSGNRARSPLHF.

This clonotype was found a few times. This chain joins TRBV6-1 and TRBJ1-1; no firm D call. The CDR3 is made up of 14 amino acids. The germline CDR1 and CDR2 sequences are MNHNS and SASEGT. V was clipped by 4 bases and J by 4 bases, with 13 bases between them. CDR3 sequence (DNA): TGTGCCAGCAGTGGGGCCGGTGCCTCCACTGAAGCTTTCTTT. Protein product: CASSGAGASTEAFF.

The chain carries TRBV29-1 and TRBJ2-7, with 7 positions matching TRBD1. The CDR3 is made up of 13 amino acids. J lost 1 base, V lost 6 bases, and 6 bases had no gene match. The V gene's germline CDR1 is SQVTM and CDR2 ANQGSEA. The DNA for the CDR3 is TGCAGCGTGGCCCCGGGACAGTCCTACGAGCAGTACTTC. It specifies CSVAPGQSYEQYF.

The CDR3 loop is CASSSYETENTGELFF. The DNA for the CDR3 is TGTGCCAGCAGCTCATACGAGACAGAGAACACCGGGGAGCTGTTTTTT. The rearrangement uses TRBV7-9 and TRBJ2-2, with TRBD1 as a possible D gene (5 bases). V was trimmed by 4 bases and J by 1 base, leaving 13 bases between them. This CDR3 spans 16 amino acids. CDR1 is SEHNR, CDR2 FQNEAQ, per germline (reference sequence). The complete variable domain, with remaining parts taken from reference TRBV7-9 and TRBJ2-2, reads DTGVSQNPRHKITKRGQNVTFRCDPISEHNRLYWYRQTLGQGPEFLTYFQNEAQLEKSRLLSDRFSAERPKGSFSTLEIQRTEQGDSAMYLCASSSYETENTGELFFGEGSRLTVL.

This clonotype was counted ten times or more. The gene calls are TRBV20-1 and TRBJ2-7; D is unresolved. V shed 4 bases and J shed 3 bases, with 7 bases lying between them. Looked up from germline, CDR1 is DFQATT and CDR2 is SNEGSKA (reference sequence). This CDR3 spans 11 amino acids. The chain's CDR3 is CSATRNYEQYF. Written as DNA, the CDR3 is TGCAGTGCTACCAGGAACTACGAGCAGTACTTC.

This clonotype was detected only a few times. The rearrangement links TRBV5-1 to TRBJ2-2, with D hard to call. Trimming stripped 0 bases from V and 4 bases from J, with 19 bases between. Germline V gives CDR1 SGHRS, CDR2 YFSETQ. The CDR3 has 18 residues. The CDR3 protein is CASSLAPTGSVITGELFF. The CDR3 nucleotides are TGCGCCAGCAGCTTGGCCCCCACCGGGTCGGTAATCACCGGGGAGCTGTTTTTT. The whole variable domain, filled in from reference TRBV5-1 and TRBJ2-2, reads KAGVTQTPRYLIKTRGQQVTLSCSPISGHRSVSWYQQTPGQGLQFLFEYFSETQRNKGNFPGRFSGRQFSNSRSEMNVSTLELGDSALYLCASSLAPTGSVITGELFFGEGSRLTVL.

This chain connects TRBV6-4 to TRBJ2-6, with D unresolved. CDR3 length equals 13 residues. Per germline, CDR1 MRHNA and CDR2 SNTAGT. Trimming took off 8 bases at V and 4 bases at J, with 9 bases between the two ends. CDR3 loop: CASYLNGANVLTF. CDR3 DNA: TGTGCCAGCTACCTAAACGGGGCCAACGTCCTGACTTTC.

The chain joins TRBV5-5 to TRBJ1-4; TRBD1 is a possible D gene (5 bases). The CDR3 extends over 14 amino acids. V lost 2 bases to trimming and J lost 12 bases, with 17 bases between them. From germline, CDR1 is SGHKS and CDR2 YYEKEE (reference sequence). This CDR3 reads CASSFGAVVGELFF. The CDR3 coding sequence is TGTGCCAGCAGCTTCGGGGCGGTAGTAGGGGAACTGTTTTTT.

The sample holds a few counts of this clonotype. The rearrangement uses TRBV4-3 and TRBJ2-2; D ambiguous. The germline V and J ends were trimmed by 4 bases and 4 bases, with 10 bases remaining between them. The CDR3 sequence is 14 residues long. CDR1 is LGHNA and CDR2 is YSLEER in the germline V gene. The CDR3 loop reads CASSRQWGTGELFF. DNA for the CDR3: TGCGCCAGCAGCCGTCAGTGGGGCACCGGGGAGCTGTTTTTT.

There are a few counts of this clonotype. The rearrangement links TRBV29-1 to TRBJ2-1, with D unresolved. The CDR3 covers 11 residues. Trimming pared 5 bases from V and 9 bases from J, leaving 11 bases between. The germline V gene has CDR1 SQVTM and CDR2 ANQGSEA. CDR3 bases: TGCAGCGTTTTCAGGACGGGTGAGCAGTTCTTC. Translation: CSVFRTGEQFF.

This clonotype was detected many times. The J gene is TRBJ2-7, the V gene TRBV27; D may match TRBD1 or TRBD2 (6 bases each). Germline V gives CDR1 MNHEY, CDR2 SMNVEV (reference sequence). The CDR3 is 14 amino acids. Trimming removed 3 bases from V and 2 bases from J, with 11 bases in between. The CDR3: CASSFLGGTYEQYF. The CDR3 DNA reads TGTGCCAGCAGTTTCTTAGGGGGGACCTACGAGCAGTACTTC.

This clonotype showed up many times. This chain uses TRBV20-1 with TRBJ1-1, with TRBD1 as a possible D gene (6 bases). The V end lost 6 bases, the J end lost 2 bases, and 10 bases lay between the germline ends. Germline values: CDR1 DFQATT, CDR2 SNEGSKA (reference sequence). There are 12 residues in the CDR3. The CDR3 nucleotides are TGCAGTGCGCAGGACAGTAACACTGAAGCTTTCTTT. It yields the protein CSAQDSNTEAFF.

In this sample, this clonotype turned up a few times. The chain recombines TRBV4-2 with TRBJ1-1, with D perhaps TRBD1 (6 bases). V dropped 3 bases and J dropped 1 base, with 12 bases sitting between them. This CDR3 comprises 15 residues. Germline assignment: CDR1 LGHNA and CDR2 YNFKEQ. The CDR3 sequence: CASSQAGTSNTEAFF. The CDR3 bases are TGTGCCAGCAGCCAGGCCGGGACATCGAACACTGAAGCTTTCTTT.

The chain is built from TRBV20-1 and TRBJ2-3, with 7 bases matching TRBD1. Trimming at V came to 3 bases and at J to 2 bases, leaving 5 bases not matched to a gene. The CDR3 runs to 14 residues. The germline CDR1 and CDR2 sequences are DFQATT and SNEGSKA (reference sequence). The CDR3 reads CSASRDSYTDTQYF. The CDR3, as DNA: TGCAGTGCTAGTCGGGACAGTTACACAGATACGCAGTATTTT.

This chain links TRBV20-1 with TRBJ2-1; tentatively, D is TRBD2 (6 bases). Looked up from germline, CDR1 is DFQATT and CDR2 is SNEGSKA (reference sequence). V was shortened by 0 bases and J by 9 bases, with 21 bases between the two germline ends. The CDR3 runs 16 residues. CDR3 loop: CSARDLARLDIGEQFF. The CDR3 coding sequence is TGCAGTGCTAGAGATTTGGCGAGACTAGACATCGGTGAGCAGTTCTTC.

V usage is TRBV20-1 and J usage is TRBJ2-3, with 14 positions matching TRBD2. Germline trimming cut 6 bases from V and 3 bases from J; bases unmatched to any gene: 14. CDR3 length equals 18 residues. Per the germline V gene, CDR1 is DFQATT and CDR2 is SNEGSKA (reference sequence). The DNA of the CDR3 is TGCAGTGCCCACGTCCCGGGACTAGCGGGAGTGGGAACAGATACGCAGTATTTT. This codes for CSAHVPGLAGVGTDTQYF.

This clonotype was counted only a few times. The V gene is TRBV5-5, the J gene TRBJ2-2; 7 bases map to TRBD1. The CDR3 extends over 16 amino acids. Germline CDR1 and CDR2: SGHKS and YYEKEE (reference sequence). V was pared by 5 bases and J by 0 bases, with 7 bases of the junction left unmatched. The CDR3 is CASSFSGTANTGELFF. CDR3 sequence (DNA): TGTGCCAGCAGTTTTTCCGGGACAGCGAACACCGGGGAGCTGTTTTTT. The variable domain in full, completed from reference TRBV5-5 and TRBJ2-2, reads DAGVTQSPTHLIKTRGQQVTLRCSPISGHKSVSWYQQVLGQGPQFIFQYYEKEERGRGNFPDRFSARQFPNYSSELNVNALLLGDSALYLCASSFSGTANTGELFFGEGSRLTVL.

This clonotype was picked up a small number of times. The chain links TRBV11-2 to TRBJ2-6; D is unclear. The CDR3 totals 18 residues. V was pared by 2 bases and J by 2 bases, with 16 bases between. Germline V gene data show CDR1 as SGHAT and CDR2 as FQNNGV. The CDR3 nucleotides are TGTGCCAGCAGCTTACTTCGATCAGGCTACCCTGGGGCCAACGTCCTGACTTTC. Its translation: CASSLLRSGYPGANVLTF.

The chain carries TRBV5-6 and TRBJ2-1; 13 positions agree with TRBD2. The CDR3 extends over 15 amino acids. V shed 6 bases and J 10 bases; nucleotides not matched to a gene: 10. CDR1 and CDR2 from the germline V gene are SGHDT and YYEEEE. This chain's CDR3 is CASNFGTSGVREQFF. The CDR3 DNA reads TGTGCCAGCAACTTCGGGACTAGCGGGGTCCGGGAGCAGTTCTTC.